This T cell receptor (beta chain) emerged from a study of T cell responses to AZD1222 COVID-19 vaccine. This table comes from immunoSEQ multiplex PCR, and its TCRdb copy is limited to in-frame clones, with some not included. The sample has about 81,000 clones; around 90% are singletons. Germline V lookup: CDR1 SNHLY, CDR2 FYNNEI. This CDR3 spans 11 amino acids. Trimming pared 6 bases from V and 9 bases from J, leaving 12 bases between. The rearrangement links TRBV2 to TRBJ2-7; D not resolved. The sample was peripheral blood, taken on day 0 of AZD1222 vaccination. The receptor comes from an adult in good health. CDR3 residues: CASSEITGQYF. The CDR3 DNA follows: TGTGCCAGCAGCGAAATTACGGGGCAGTACTTC. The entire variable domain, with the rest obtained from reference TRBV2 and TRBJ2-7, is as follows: EPEVTQTPSHQVTQMGQEVILRCVPISNHLYFYWYRQILGQKVEFLVSFYNNEISEKSEIFDDQFSVERPDGSNFTLKIRSTKLEDSAMYFCASSEITGQYFGPGTRLTVT.